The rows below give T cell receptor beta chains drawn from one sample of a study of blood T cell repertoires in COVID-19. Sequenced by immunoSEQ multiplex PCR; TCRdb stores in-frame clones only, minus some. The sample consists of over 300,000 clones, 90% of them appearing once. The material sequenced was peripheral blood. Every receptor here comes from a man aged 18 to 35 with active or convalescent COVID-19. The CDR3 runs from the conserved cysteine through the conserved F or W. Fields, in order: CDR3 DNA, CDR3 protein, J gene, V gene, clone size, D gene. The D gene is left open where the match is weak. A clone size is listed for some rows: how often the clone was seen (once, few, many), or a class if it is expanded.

CDR3nt: TGTGCCAGCAGCCCAGGGCGGGGGTACTATGGCTACACCTTC
CDR3aa: CASSPGRGYYGYTF
j_gene: TRBJ1-2
v_gene: TRBV11-2
abundance: -
d_gene: -

CDR3nt: TGCGCCAGCAGCCAGTTCCCGGGACACCCGAGCTCCTATAATTCACCCCTCCACTTT
CDR3aa: CASSQFPGHPSSYNSPLHF
j_gene: TRBJ1-6
v_gene: TRBV4-1
abundance: few
d_gene: -

CDR3nt: TGTGCCAGCAGTTACTCCGGCGGGCTTAATGAAAAACTGTTTTTT
CDR3aa: CASSYSGGLNEKLFF
j_gene: TRBJ1-4
v_gene: TRBV6-5
abundance: -
d_gene: -

CDR3nt: TGTGCCAGTAAAGACAATACGAACACTGAAGCTTTCTTT
CDR3aa: CASKDNTNTEAFF
j_gene: TRBJ1-1
v_gene: TRBV19
abundance: -
d_gene: -

CDR3nt: TGTGCCAGCTCATCCCTAGTGAACACTGAAGCTTTCTTT
CDR3aa: CASSSLVNTEAFF
j_gene: TRBJ1-1
v_gene: TRBV18
abundance: -
d_gene: -

CDR3nt: TGTGCCAGCTCGGGGACTAGCGGGACCGGGGAGCTGTTTTTT
CDR3aa: CASSGTSGTGELFF
j_gene: TRBJ2-2
v_gene: TRBV2
abundance: -
d_gene: TRBD2

CDR3nt: TGTGCCAGCAGCTTAGGAGGGTATATAGACTATGGCTACACCTTC
CDR3aa: CASSLGGYIDYGYTF
j_gene: TRBJ1-2
v_gene: TRBV11-3
abundance: -
d_gene: -

CDR3nt: TGTGCCAGCTCACCACCGGGACTGTACAATGAGCAGTTCTTC
CDR3aa: CASSPPGLYNEQFF
j_gene: TRBJ2-1
v_gene: TRBV18
abundance: -
d_gene: -

CDR3nt: TGTGCCAGCAGCCGGACAGGGGGATCCAATGAGCAGTTCTTC
CDR3aa: CASSRTGGSNEQFF
j_gene: TRBJ2-1
v_gene: TRBV3-1/TRBV3-2
abundance: -
d_gene: TRBD1

CDR3nt: TGCAGCGCCCCCGTCCAGGGGTCTCAGGGCGTCTACGAGCAGTACTTC
CDR3aa: CSAPVQGSQGVYEQYF
j_gene: TRBJ2-7
v_gene: TRBV29-1
abundance: -
d_gene: -

CDR3nt: TGTGCCAGCACACATCCGGACAGAACCACCGGGGAGCTGTTTTTT
CDR3aa: CASTHPDRTTGELFF
j_gene: TRBJ2-2
v_gene: TRBV28
abundance: -
d_gene: -

CDR3nt: TGCGCCAGCAGCCAACTTAATTCACCCCTCCACTTT
CDR3aa: CASSQLNSPLHF
j_gene: TRBJ1-6
v_gene: TRBV4-1
abundance: -
d_gene: -

CDR3nt: TGTGCCAGCAGTCCCCTGGCAGGGCTAGAGACCCAGTACTTC
CDR3aa: CASSPLAGLETQYF
j_gene: TRBJ2-5
v_gene: TRBV11-2
abundance: -
d_gene: -

CDR3nt: TGTGCCAGCAGCTTGATGGGAGGGGGACAGCCCCAGCATTTT
CDR3aa: CASSLMGGGQPQHF
j_gene: TRBJ1-5
v_gene: TRBV5-4
abundance: once
d_gene: -

CDR3nt: TGTGCCAGCTCACGGCGACAGGGGCCGAGTGGCTACACCTTC
CDR3aa: CASSRRQGPSGYTF
j_gene: TRBJ1-2
v_gene: TRBV18
abundance: -
d_gene: TRBD1

CDR3nt: TGTGCCAGTAGTATAAGACAGGGCGGCGGGACCGGGGAGCTGTTTTTT
CDR3aa: CASSIRQGGGTGELFF
j_gene: TRBJ2-2
v_gene: TRBV19
abundance: once
d_gene: TRBD1